Below, 2 T cell receptor beta chains from the same sample are listed, as sequenced in a study of CD8+CD57+ T cells in acquired aplastic anemia. Profiling that covered TCR beta VDJ and CDR3 relied on genomic DNA as its template. MiXCR was run by TCRdb on the reads, yielding one entry per CDR3 protein. The sample carries approximately 170,000 distinct CDR3 sequences, about 53% recorded once. Sample: sorted CD4+, CD8+, or CD8+CD57+ T cells (not recorded which) from PBMCs. These receptors originate from a human donor in good health, serving as a control.

The V call is TRBV19, the J call TRBJ2-7; D gene unclear. From germline, CDR1 is LNHDA and CDR2 SQIVND (reference sequence). CDR3 length equals 14 residues. Trimming took off 1 base at V and 4 bases at J, with 11 bases between the two ends. CDR3 sequence: CASSIGYSDYEQYF. CDR3 DNA sequence: TGTGCCAGTAGTATAGGGTACTCGGATTACGAGCAGTACTTC. The full variable domain, completed using reference TRBV19 and TRBJ2-7, is DGGITQSPKYLFRKEGQNVTLSCEQNLNHDAMYWYRQDPGQGLRLIYYSQIVNDFQKGDIAEGYSVSREKKESFPLTVTSAQKNPTAFYLCASSIGYSDYEQYFGPGTRLTVT.

As regards this clonotype: The junction and the germline gene differ at one end; a read error may be behind it. The genes are TRBV7-2 and TRBJ2-1; tentative D call: TRBD2 (6 bases). The CDR3 loop spans 14 amino acids. Germline lookup yields CDR1 SGHTA and CDR2 FQGNSA. The CDR3 DNA reads as TGTGCCAGCAGCTTGGGAGGATCCAGAAATGGGCAGTTCTTC. Translating it yields CASSLGGSRNGQFF.